This TCR beta chain appears in the sequencing data of a study of CD8+ T cells in alopecia areata. Whole-study context: Treatment of the treated patients consisted of oral tofacitinib, 5 to 10 mg twice daily. General study points: TCRs were shared less clearly across patients than in mice, possibly for HLA-related reasons.

CDR3 size: 15 residues. The germline V gene has CDR1 GTSNPN and CDR2 SVGIG (reference sequence). The trim removed 5 bases at V and 0 bases at J, leaving 7 bases unmatched. RNA, once extracted, was reverse transcribed into cDNA for use as the sequencing template. TCRdb keeps only in-frame clones here, not all; method: immunoSEQ multiplex PCR. The table has about 180,000 clones, about 51% seen once. Treatment described: oral pan-JAK inhibitor, 5-10 mg twice daily. This clone was counted between two and nine times. What it recognizes is unknown. This chain links TRBV30 with TRBJ2-1; 7 nucleotides agree with TRBD2. Sequencing was performed on CD8+ T cells sorted from blood, taken at week 52, from a patient treated with tofacitinib. This receptor was taken from a human donor with alopecia areata. CDR3 loop: CAWGLPGGSYNEQFF. DNA of the CDR3: TGTGCCTGGGGCCTTCCGGGGGGCTCCTACAATGAGCAGTTCTTC.